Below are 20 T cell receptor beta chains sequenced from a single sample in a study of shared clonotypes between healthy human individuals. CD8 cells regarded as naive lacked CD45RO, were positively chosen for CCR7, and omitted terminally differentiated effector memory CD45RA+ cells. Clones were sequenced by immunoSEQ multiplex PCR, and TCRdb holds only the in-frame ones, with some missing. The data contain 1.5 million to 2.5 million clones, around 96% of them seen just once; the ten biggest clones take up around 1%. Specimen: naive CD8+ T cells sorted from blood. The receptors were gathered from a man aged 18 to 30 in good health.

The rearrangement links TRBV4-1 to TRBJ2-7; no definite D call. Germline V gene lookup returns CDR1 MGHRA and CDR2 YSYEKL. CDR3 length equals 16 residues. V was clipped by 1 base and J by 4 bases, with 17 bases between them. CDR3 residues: CASSQATTHPTYEQYF. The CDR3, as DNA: TGCGCCAGCAGCCAAGCAACTACCCATCCAACATACGAGCAGTACTTC.

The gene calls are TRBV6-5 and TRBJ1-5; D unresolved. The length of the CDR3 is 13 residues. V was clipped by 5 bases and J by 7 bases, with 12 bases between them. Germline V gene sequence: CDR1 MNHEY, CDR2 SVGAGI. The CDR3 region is CASSIGWGQPQHF. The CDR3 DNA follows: TGTGCCAGCAGTATAGGCTGGGGACAGCCCCAGCATTTT.

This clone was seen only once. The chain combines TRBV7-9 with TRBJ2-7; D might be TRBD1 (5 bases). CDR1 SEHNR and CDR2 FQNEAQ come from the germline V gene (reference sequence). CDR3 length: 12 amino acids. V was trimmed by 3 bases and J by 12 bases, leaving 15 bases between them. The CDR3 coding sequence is TGTGCCAGCAGCTTCGGCGAGGACACGTCGTACTTC. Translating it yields CASSFGEDTSYF. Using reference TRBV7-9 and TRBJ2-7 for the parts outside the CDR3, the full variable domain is DTGVSQNPRHKITKRGQNVTFRCDPISEHNRLYWYRQTLGQGPEFLTYFQNEAQLEKSRLLSDRFSAERPKGSFSTLEIQRTEQGDSAMYLCASSFGEDTSYFGPGTRLTVT.

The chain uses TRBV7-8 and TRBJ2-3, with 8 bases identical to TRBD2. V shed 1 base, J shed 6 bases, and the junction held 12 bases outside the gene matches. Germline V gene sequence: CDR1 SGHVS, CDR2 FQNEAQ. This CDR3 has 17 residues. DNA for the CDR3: TGTGCCAGCAGCTTAGTGGAATGGCGGGGGGTTAGGGATACGCAGTATTTT. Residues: CASSLVEWRGVRDTQYF.

The CDR3 nucleotides read TGTGCCAGCATGGGACAGGGGTGGGCAGATACGCAGTATTTT. Translating it yields CASMGQGWADTQYF. The gene calls are TRBV6-1 and TRBJ2-3; TRBD1 aligns across 10 bases. J was trimmed by 4 bases and V by 7 bases; bases with no gene match: 5. Germline assignment: CDR1 MNHNS and CDR2 SASEGT. The CDR3 consists of 14 residues.

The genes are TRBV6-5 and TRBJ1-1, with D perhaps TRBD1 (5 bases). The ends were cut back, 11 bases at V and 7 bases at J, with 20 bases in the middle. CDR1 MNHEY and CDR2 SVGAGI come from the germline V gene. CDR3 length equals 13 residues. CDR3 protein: CASTGEDLGEAFF. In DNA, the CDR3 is TGTGCCTCAACGGGGGAAGATTTGGGTGAAGCTTTCTTT.

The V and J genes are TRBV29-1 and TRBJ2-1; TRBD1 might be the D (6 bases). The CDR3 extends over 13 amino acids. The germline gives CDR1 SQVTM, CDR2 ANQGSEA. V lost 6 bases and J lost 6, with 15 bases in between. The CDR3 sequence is CSVGWGRRNEQFF. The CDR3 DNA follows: TGCAGCGTAGGGTGGGGGCGACGCAATGAGCAGTTCTTC.

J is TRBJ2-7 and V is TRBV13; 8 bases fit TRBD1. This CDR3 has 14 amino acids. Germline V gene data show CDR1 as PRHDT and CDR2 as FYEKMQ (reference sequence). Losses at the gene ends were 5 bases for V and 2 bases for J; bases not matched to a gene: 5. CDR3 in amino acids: CASSQGAQTYEQYF. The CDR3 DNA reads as TGTGCCAGCAGCCAGGGGGCGCAAACCTACGAGCAGTACTTC. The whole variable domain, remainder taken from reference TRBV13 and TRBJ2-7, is AAGVIQSPRHLIKEKRETATLKCYPIPRHDTVYWYQQGPGQDPQFLISFYEKMQSDKGSIPDRFSAQQFSDYHSELNMSSLELGDSALYFCASSQGAQTYEQYFGPGTRLTVT.

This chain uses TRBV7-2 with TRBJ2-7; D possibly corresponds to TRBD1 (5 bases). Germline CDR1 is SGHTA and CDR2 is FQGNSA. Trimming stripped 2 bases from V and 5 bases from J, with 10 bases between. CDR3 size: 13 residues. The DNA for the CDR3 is TGTGCCAGCAGCTTAAGGGCAGGGAACGAGCAGTACTTC. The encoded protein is CASSLRAGNEQYF.

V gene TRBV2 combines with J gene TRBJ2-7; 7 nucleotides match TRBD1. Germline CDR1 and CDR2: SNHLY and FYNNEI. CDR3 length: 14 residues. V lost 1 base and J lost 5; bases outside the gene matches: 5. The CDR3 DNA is TGTGCCAGCAGTGAAGGGCAGGGGGTCCACGAGCAGTACTTC. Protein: CASSEGQGVHEQYF.

CDR3 coding DNA: TGTGCCAGCAGCCCCTGGACAGGGGCATTCACAGATACGCAGTATTTT. This encodes CASSPWTGAFTDTQYF. The V call is TRBV9, the J call TRBJ2-3; 9 bases map to TRBD1. The junction had 8 bases not matched to a gene; V was cut back by 4 bases and J by 2 bases. Germline V gene data show CDR1 as SGDLS and CDR2 as YYNGEE. The CDR3 has 16 residues.

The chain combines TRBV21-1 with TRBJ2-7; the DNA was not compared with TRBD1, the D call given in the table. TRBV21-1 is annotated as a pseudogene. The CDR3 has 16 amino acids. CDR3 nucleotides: TGTGCCAGCAGCCCAAAAGGGGACAGCAGCTCCTACGAGCAGTACTTC. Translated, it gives CASSPKGDSSSYEQYF.

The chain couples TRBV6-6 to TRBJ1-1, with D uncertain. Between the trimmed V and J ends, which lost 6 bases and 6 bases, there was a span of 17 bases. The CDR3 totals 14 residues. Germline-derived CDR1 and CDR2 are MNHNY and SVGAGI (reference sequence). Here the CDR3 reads CASSGPGLTAEAFF. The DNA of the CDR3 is TGTGCCAGCAGCGGGCCGGGCCTCACGGCTGAAGCTTTCTTT.

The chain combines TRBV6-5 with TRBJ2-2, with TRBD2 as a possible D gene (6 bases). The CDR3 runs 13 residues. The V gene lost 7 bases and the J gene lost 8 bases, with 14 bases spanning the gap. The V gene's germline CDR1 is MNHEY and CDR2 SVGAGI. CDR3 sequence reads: CASTNGGPGELFF. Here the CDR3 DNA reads TGTGCCAGCACTAACGGGGGTCCTGGGGAGCTGTTTTTT.

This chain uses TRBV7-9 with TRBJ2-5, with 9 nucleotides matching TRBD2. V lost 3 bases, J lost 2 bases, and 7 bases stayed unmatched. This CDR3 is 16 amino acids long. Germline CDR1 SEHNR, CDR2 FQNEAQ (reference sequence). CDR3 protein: CASSFSSGGFQETQYF. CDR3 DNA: TGTGCCAGCAGCTTCTCCAGCGGGGGGTTTCAAGAGACCCAGTACTTC.

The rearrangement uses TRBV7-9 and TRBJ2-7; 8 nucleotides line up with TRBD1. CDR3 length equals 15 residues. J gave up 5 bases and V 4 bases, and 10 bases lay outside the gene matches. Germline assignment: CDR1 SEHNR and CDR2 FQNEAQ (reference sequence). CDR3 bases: TGTGCCAGCAGCTCCCCGGGACAGGCGGTCCACGAGCAGTACTTC. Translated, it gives CASSSPGQAVHEQYF.

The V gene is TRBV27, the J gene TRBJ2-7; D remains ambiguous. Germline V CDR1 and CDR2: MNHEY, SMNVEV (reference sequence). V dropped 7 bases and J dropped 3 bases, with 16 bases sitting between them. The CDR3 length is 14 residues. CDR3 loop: CASNVIGQNYEQYF. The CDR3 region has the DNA TGTGCCAGCAATGTAATAGGGCAGAACTACGAGCAGTACTTC.

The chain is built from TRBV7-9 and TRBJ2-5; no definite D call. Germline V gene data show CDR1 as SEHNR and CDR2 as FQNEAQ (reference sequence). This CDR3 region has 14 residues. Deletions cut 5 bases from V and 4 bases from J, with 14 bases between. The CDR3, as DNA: TGTGCCAGCAGCCATAAAGGGCGCCCAGAGACCCAGTACTTC. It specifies CASSHKGRPETQYF. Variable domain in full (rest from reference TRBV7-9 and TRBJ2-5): DTGVSQNPRHKITKRGQNVTFRCDPISEHNRLYWYRQTLGQGPEFLTYFQNEAQLEKSRLLSDRFSAERPKGSFSTLEIQRTEQGDSAMYLCASSHKGRPETQYFGPGTRLLVL.

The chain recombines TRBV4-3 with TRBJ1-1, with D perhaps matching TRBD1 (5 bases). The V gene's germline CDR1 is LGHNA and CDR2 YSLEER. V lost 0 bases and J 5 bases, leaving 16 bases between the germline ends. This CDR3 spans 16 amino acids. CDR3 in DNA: TGCGCCAGCAGCCAAGACCTCGGACACCTGAGGACTGAAGCTTTCTTT. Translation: CASSQDLGHLRTEAFF.

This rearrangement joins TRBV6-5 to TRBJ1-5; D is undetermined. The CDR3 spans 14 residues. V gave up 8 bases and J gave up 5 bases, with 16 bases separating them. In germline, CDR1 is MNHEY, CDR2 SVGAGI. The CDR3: CASAPRGSDQPQHF. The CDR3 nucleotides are TGTGCCAGCGCGCCTCGGGGTTCGGATCAGCCCCAGCATTTT.